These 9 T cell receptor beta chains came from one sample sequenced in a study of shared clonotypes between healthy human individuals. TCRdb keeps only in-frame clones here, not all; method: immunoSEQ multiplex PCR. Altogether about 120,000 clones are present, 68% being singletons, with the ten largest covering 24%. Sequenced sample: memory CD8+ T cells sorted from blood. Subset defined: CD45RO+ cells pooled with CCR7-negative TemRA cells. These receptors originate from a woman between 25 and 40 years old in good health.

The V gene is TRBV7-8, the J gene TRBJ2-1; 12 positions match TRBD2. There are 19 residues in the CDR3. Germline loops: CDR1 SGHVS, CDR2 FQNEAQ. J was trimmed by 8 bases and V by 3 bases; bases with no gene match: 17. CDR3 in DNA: TGTGCCAGCAGCTTCATAAGACTAGCGGGAGAAGAACGTTCAGATGAGCAGTTCTTC. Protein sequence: CASSFIRLAGEERSDEQFF.

This chain's CDR3 is CASSPLREHFNEQFF. CDR3 DNA: TGTGCCAGCAGTCCCCTTCGGGAGCATTTCAATGAGCAGTTCTTC. V usage is TRBV7-6 and J usage is TRBJ2-1; D perhaps matches TRBD2 (6 bases). V lost 6 bases, J lost 6 bases, and 18 bases lay in between. The germline CDR1 and CDR2 sequences are SGHVS and FNYEAQ. This CDR3 is 15 amino acids long.

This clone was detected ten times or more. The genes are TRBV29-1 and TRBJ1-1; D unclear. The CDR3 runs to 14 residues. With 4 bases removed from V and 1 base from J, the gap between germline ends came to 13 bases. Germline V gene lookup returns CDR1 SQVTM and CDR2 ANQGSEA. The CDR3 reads CSVAPTQPNTEAFF. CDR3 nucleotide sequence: TGCAGCGTTGCCCCCACTCAACCGAACACTGAAGCTTTCTTT. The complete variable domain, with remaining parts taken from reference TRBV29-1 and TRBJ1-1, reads SAVISQKPSRDICQRGTSLTIQCQVDSQVTMMFWYRQQPGQSLTLIATANQGSEATYESGFVIDKFPISRPNLTFSTLTVSNMSPEDSSIYLCSVAPTQPNTEAFFGQGTRLTVV.

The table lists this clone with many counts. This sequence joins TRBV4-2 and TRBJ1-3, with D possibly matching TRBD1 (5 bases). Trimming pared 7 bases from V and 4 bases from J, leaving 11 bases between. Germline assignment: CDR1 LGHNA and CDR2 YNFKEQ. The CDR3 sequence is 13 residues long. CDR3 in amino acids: CASNLGGGNTIYF. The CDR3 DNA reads TGTGCCAGCAACCTGGGGGGAGGAAACACCATATATTTT.

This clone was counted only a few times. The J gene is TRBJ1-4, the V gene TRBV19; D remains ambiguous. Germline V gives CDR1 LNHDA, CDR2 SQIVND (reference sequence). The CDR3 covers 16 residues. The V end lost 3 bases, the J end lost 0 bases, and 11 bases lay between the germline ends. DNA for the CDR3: TGTGCCAGTAGTATTACGTGGCAGACAACTAATGAAAAACTGTTTTTT. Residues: CASSITWQTTNEKLFF.

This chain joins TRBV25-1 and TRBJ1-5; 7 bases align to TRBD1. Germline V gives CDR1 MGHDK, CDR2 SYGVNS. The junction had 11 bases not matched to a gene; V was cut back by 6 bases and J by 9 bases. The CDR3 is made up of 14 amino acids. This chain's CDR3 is CASSDRDGDGPQHF. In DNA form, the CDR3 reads TGTGCCAGCAGCGACAGGGACGGGGACGGGCCCCAGCATTTT.

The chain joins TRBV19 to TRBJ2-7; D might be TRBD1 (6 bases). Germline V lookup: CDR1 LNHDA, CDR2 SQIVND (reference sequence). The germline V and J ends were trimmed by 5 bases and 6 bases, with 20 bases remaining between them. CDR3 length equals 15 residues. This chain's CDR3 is CASSLSQGSFGEQYF. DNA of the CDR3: TGTGCCAGTAGTTTATCACAGGGATCGTTCGGCGAGCAGTACTTC.

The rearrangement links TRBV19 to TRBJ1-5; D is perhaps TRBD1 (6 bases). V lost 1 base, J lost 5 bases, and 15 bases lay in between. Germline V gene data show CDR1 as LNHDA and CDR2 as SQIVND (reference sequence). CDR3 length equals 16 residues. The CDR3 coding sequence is TGTGCCAGTAGTATAGGGTTTGGGGACATCCATCAGCCCCAGCATTTT. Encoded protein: CASSIGFGDIHQPQHF.

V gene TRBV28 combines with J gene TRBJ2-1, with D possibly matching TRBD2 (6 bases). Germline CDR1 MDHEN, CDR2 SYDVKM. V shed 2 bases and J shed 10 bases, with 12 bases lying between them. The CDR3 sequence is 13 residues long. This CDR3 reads CASSLLAGFEQFF. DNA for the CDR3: TGTGCCAGCAGTTTACTCGCGGGATTCGAGCAGTTCTTC.